This TCR beta chain was identified during a study of cytomegalovirus exposure and HLA in healthy donors. Broader study findings: In a later analysis, CMV-associated beta chains were mostly HLA-associated, it appeared. In a later analysis, compared with equally common non-associated chains, HLA-associated beta chains were more expanded. The number of N-insertions in an Asian-associated ancestry cluster was reportedly below the roughly 670-donor mean in a later analysis. According to the study, around 160 TCR beta chains were cytomegalovirus-associated.

13 Jbeta primers and 60 Vbeta primers were used for the PCR. The assay was immunoSEQ multiplex PCR, and TCRdb's table has in-frame clones only and misses some. The sample has around 70,000 clones; 75% to 90% are singletons. CDR3 length: 14 residues. Germline V CDR1 and CDR2: SGHRS, YFSETQ. The V end lost 3 bases, the J end lost 0 bases, and 10 bases lay between the germline ends. This clone came up a few times. Antigen: not known. Source material: PBMCs. The gene calls are TRBV5-1 and TRBJ2-7, with D perhaps matching TRBD2 (6 bases). The sequence was obtained from a woman aged 25 to 39 in good health and CMV-seronegative. The CDR3 DNA is TGCGCCAGCAGCTCGGGGGTTAGCTCCTACGAGCAGTACTTC. It is translated as CASSSGVSSYEQYF.